The text below deals with one T cell receptor beta chain. Its antigen target is currently unknown. Per-nucleotide qualities are absent, and no much larger clonotype sits a single base away. Inclusive of the bounding cysteine and phenylalanine, the CDR3 is 15 residues long. CDR3 DNA only is kept here, 45 bases in frame from base 1. The germline V end is reduced by 6 bases and the J end by 5 bases; junction bases left unmatched: 8. From a lookup of the germline V gene, CDR1 and CDR2 are MNHNS and SASEGT. To estimate absolute template abundance from read counts, synthetic TCR analog templates were spiked into each PCR. The immunoSEQ assay was used to amplify TCRbeta CDR3 regions from genomic DNA with bias-controlled V and J gene primers. Sequencing of rearranged TCRbeta segments was done at approximately 20X coverage. In the paper's pipeline: Clustering was used to correct sequencing errors, and CDR3s were annotated against IMGT to assign V, D and J genes. Downstream analyses used only productive TCRbeta rearrangements and left out out-of-frame or stop-codon sequences. Clonality was computed as one minus Shannon entropy normalized by the log of the number of unique productive sequences. Clones differing between time points or between blood and tumor were identified using Fisher's exact test with Benjamini-Hochberg correction, with an adjusted p below 0.01 applied as the threshold. TCRdb's version of the immuneACCESS table is confined to in-frame rearrangements and falls short of the full clone set. An unresolved V gene accounts for under half of the shortfall where checked; the remainder is of unknown origin. The D gene and trimming were derived from the DNA, and the V and J assignments and clone size from that table. This sample has approximately 55,000 clones in its table, and 86% of those were observed once. Together, the top ten hold about 20% of the sample.

The entry originates in a study of PD-L1 blockade in urothelial cancer (dated by TCRdb to 2015 to 2018). Broadly, across the study: Therapy was started in the mid-2010s for all patients, and atezolizumab 1,200 mg was administered intravenously every 3 weeks. An exploratory multi-omic analysis was conducted of the somatic, immune and clinical correlates of response to PD-L1 blockade with atezolizumab in urothelial cancer. Twenty-five of 29 patients were identified as males with urothelial cancer of bladder origin, and a prior smoking history was reported by 18 of 29 patients. Some 30 patients had pretreatment blood TCR-seq, around 25 had at least one posttreatment blood collection, and around 25 had tumor TCR-seq. Patients had an ECOG performance status of 0 or 1 and had received between 0 and 3 prior chemotherapy regimens. Durable clinical benefit was defined as a progression-free survival longer than 6 months, and TCR features were additionally tested against progression-free survival and overall survival. Pretreatment tumor samples and matched peripheral blood, collected serially before and after atezolizumab treatment, underwent TCR sequencing. A median of roughly 140,000 T cells and some 82,000 unique TCRs was obtained from blood samples, and a median clonality of around 0.072 was observed. Whole exome sequencing and RNA sequencing of pretreatment tumors were performed alongside TCR sequencing in the same patients. Durable clinical benefit was achieved by nine patients but not by the remaining 20. Blood samples were analyzed at two time points: 3 weeks after treatment start (second dose) and 6 weeks after treatment start. General study outcomes and caveats: Small sample size (n ≈ 27) and many exploratory analyses mean the results are intended to be hypothesis-generating. Improved progression-free and overall survival was found to be associated with pretreatment peripheral blood TCR clonality below the median. Among patients with durable benefit, tumor-associated TCR clones showed greater expansion in peripheral blood 3 weeks after treatment started (n ≈ 22, p = 0.022).

The time point label of this sample denotes: pretreatment peripheral blood. A cohort of about 27 patients with locally advanced or metastatic urothelial carcinoma, treated at Memorial Sloan Kettering on a trial protocol, was included. Peripheral blood mononuclear cells were collected pretreatment and during treatment, with between 1 and 8 total time points obtained per patient. The Qiagen DNeasy Blood extraction kit was used to purify genomic DNA from total PBMCs and from tumor samples. PBMCs were collected pretreatment and during treatment, and were isolated and stored as previously described. Specimen: PBMCs, collected around atezolizumab (anti-PD-L1) treatment. The sequence derives from a man aged 55 to 70 with urothelial cancer. The rearrangement joined TRBV6-1 to TRBJ2-3, with 10 junctional bases fitting TRBD1. The CDR3: CASRKGDRGGDTQYF. The sequenced DNA: TGTGCCAGCAGGAAGGGGGACAGGGGAGGAGATACGCAGTATTTT.